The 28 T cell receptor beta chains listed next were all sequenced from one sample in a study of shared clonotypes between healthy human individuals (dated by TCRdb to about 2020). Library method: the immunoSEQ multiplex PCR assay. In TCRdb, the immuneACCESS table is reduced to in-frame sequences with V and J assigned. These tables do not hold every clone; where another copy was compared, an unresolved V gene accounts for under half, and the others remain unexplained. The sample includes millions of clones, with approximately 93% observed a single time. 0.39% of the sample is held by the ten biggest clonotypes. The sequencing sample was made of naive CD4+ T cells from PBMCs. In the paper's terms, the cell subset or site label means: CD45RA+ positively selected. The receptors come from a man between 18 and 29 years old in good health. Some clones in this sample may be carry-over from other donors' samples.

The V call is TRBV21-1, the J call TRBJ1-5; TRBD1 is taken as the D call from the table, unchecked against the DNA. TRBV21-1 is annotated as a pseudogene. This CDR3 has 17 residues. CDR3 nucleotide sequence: TGTGCCAGCGCCCGGGACAGGGGAGAAGGGGTCAATCAGCCCCAGCATTTT. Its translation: CASARDRGEGVNQPQHF.

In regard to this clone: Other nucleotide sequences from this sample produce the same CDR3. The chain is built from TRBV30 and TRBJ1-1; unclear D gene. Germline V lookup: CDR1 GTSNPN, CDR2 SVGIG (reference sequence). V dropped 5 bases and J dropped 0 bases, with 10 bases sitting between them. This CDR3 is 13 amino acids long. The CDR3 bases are TGTGCCTGGTCGGACGGATTGAACACTGAAGCTTTCTTT. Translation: CAWSDGLNTEAFF.

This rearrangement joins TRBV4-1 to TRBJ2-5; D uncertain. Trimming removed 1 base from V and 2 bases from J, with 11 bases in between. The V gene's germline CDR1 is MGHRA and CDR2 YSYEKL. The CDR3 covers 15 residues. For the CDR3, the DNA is TGCGCCAGCAGCCAAGTCAGTAGGGTACAAGAGACCCAGTACTTC. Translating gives CASSQVSRVQETQYF.

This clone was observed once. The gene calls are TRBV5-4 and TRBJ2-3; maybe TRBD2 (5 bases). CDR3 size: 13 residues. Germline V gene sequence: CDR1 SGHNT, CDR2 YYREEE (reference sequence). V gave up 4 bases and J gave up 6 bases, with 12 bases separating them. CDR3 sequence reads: CASSESASDTQYF. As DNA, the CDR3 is TGTGCCAGCAGCGAGTCGGCTAGCGATACGCAGTATTTT. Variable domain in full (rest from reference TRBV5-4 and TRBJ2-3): ETGVTQSPTHLIKTRGQQVTLRCSSQSGHNTVSWYQQALGQGPQFIFQYYREEENGRGNFPPRFSGLQFPNYSSELNVNALELDDSALYLCASSESASDTQYFGPGTRLTVL.

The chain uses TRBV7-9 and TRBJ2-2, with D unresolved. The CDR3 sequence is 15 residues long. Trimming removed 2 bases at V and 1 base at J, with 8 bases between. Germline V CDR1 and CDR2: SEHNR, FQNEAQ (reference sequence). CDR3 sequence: CASSLILGNTGELFF. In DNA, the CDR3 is TGTGCCAGCAGCTTAATCCTGGGGAACACCGGGGAGCTGTTTTTT.

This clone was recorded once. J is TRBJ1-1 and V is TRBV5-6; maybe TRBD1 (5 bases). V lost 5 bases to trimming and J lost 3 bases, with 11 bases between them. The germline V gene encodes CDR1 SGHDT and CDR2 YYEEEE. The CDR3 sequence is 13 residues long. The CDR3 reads CASRREGYTEAFF. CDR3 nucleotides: TGTGCCAGCAGACGTGAGGGGTACACTGAAGCTTTCTTT.

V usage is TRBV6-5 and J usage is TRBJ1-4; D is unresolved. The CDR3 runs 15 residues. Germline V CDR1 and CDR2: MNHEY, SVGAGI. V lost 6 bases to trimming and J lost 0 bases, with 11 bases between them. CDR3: CASSSNAATNEKLFF. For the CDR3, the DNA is TGTGCCAGCAGCTCCAACGCGGCAACTAATGAAAAACTGTTTTTT.

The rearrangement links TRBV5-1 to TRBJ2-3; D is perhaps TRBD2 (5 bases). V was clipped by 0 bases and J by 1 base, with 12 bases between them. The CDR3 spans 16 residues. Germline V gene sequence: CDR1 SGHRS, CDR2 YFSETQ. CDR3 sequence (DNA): TGCGCCAGCAGCTTGGTTGAGGGAAGAGGCACAGATACGCAGTATTTT. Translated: CASSLVEGRGTDTQYF. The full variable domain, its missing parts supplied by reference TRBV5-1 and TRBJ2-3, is KAGVTQTPRYLIKTRGQQVTLSCSPISGHRSVSWYQQTPGQGLQFLFEYFSETQRNKGNFPGRFSGRQFSNSRSEMNVSTLELGDSALYLCASSLVEGRGTDTQYFGPGTRLTVL.

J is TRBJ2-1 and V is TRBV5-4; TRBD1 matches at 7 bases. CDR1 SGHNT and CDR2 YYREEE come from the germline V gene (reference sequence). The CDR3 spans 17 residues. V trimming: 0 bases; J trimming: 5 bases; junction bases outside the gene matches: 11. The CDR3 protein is CASSLARGLVADNEQFF. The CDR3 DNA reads TGTGCCAGCAGCTTGGCGAGGGGGCTAGTGGCGGACAATGAGCAGTTCTTC.

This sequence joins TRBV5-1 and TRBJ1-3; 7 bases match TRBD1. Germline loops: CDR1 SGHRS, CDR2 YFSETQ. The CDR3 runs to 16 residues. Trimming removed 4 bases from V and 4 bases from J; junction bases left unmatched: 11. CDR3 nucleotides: TGCGCCAGCAGCCCGGGACAGAGAACTGCCGGAAACACCATATATTTT. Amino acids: CASSPGQRTAGNTIYF. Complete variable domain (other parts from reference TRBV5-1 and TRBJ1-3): KAGVTQTPRYLIKTRGQQVTLSCSPISGHRSVSWYQQTPGQGLQFLFEYFSETQRNKGNFPGRFSGRQFSNSRSEMNVSTLELGDSALYLCASSPGQRTAGNTIYFGEGSWLTVV.

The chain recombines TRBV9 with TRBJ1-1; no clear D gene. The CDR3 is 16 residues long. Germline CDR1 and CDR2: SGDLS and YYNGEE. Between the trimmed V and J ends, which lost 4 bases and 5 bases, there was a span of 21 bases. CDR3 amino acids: CASSPIRRELGTEAFF. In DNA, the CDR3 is TGTGCCAGCAGCCCGATTCGGCGTGAGTTGGGGACTGAAGCTTTCTTT. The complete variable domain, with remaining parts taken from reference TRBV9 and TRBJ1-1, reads DSGVTQTPKHLITATGQRVTLRCSPRSGDLSVYWYQQSLDQGLQFLIQYYNGEERAKGNILERFSAQQFPDLHSELNLSSLELGDSALYFCASSPIRRELGTEAFFGQGTRLTVV.

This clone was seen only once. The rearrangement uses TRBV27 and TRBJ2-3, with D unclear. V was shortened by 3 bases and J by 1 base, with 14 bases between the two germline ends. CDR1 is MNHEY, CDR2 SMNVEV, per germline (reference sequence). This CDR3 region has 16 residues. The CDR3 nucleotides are TGTGCCAGCAGTTTGGATGGCTCATTGGGCACAGATACGCAGTATTTT. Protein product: CASSLDGSLGTDTQYF.

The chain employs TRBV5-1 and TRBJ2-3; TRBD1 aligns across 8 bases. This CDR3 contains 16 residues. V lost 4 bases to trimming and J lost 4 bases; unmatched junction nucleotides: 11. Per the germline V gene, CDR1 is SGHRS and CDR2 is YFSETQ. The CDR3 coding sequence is TGCGCCAGCAGCCGCGCCCGGACAGGGTTCCCAGATACGCAGTATTTT. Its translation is CASSRARTGFPDTQYF.

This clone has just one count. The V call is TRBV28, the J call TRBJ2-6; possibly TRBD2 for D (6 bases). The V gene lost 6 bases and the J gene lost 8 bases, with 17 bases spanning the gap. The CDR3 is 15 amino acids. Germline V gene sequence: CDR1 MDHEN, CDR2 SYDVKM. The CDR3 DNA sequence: TGTGCCAGCAGCCCGGGGACTCTGGGTTCCAACGTCCTGACTTTC. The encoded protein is CASSPGTLGSNVLTF.

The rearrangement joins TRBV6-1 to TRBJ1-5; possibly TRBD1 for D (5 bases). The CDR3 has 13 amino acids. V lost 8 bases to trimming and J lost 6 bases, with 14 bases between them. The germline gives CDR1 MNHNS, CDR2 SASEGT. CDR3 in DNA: TGTGCCAGCCGCAAGGGGATGGTTCAGCCCCAGCATTTT. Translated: CASRKGMVQPQHF.

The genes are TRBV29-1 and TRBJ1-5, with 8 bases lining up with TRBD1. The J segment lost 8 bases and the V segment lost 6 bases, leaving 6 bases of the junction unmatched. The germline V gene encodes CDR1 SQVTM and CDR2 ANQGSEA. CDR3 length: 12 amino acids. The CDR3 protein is CSVGTGDEPQHF. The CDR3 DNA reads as TGCAGCGTCGGGACAGGAGATGAGCCCCAGCATTTT.

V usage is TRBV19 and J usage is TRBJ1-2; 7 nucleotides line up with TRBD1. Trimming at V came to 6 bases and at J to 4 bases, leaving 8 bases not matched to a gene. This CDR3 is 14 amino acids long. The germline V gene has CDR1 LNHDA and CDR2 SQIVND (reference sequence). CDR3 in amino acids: CASSPGAGGYGYTF. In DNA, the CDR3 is TGTGCCAGTAGCCCGGGGGCAGGGGGCTATGGCTACACCTTC.

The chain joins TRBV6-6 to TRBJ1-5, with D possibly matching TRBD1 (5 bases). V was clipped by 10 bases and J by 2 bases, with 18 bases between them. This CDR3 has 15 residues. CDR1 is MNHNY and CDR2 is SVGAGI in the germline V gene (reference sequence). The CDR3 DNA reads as TGTGCCACCGGACCGCCAGGGCAGGGCAATCAGCCCCAGCATTTT. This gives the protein CATGPPGQGNQPQHF.

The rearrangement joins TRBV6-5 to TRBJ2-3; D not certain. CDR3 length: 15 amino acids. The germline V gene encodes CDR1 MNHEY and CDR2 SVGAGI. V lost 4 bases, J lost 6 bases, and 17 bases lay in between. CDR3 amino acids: CASSSLPLVGDTQYF. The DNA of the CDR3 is TGTGCCAGCAGTTCTCTCCCATTGGTAGGGGATACGCAGTATTTT.

The CDR3 here is CASSPVFRGDGKLFF. The CDR3 DNA reads TGTGCCAGCAGCCCGGTCTTTCGGGGGGACGGAAAACTGTTTTTT. This chain connects TRBV5-8 to TRBJ1-4; D is perhaps TRBD1 (5 bases). Germline-derived CDR1 and CDR2 are SGHTS and YDEGEE. Trimming cost V 4 bases and J 10 bases, with 20 bases left between them. This CDR3 comprises 15 residues.

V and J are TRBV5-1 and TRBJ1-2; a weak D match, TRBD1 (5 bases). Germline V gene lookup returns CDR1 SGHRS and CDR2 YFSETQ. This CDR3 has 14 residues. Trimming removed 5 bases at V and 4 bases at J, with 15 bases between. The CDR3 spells CASSPPGTAYGYTF. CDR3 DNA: TGCGCCAGCAGTCCCCCCGGGACGGCCTATGGCTACACCTTC.

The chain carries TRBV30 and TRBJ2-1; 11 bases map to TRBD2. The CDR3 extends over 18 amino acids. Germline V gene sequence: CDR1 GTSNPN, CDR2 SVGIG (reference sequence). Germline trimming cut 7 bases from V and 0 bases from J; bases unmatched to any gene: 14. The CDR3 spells CALKPGLAAVSSYNEQFF. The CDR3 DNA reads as TGTGCCTTGAAACCGGGACTAGCGGCAGTGAGCTCCTACAATGAGCAGTTCTTC. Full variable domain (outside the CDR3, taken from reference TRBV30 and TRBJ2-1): SQTIHQWPATLVQPVGSPLSLECTVEGTSNPNLYWYRQAAGRGLQLLFYSVGIGQISSEVPQNLSASRPQDRQFILSSKKLLLSDSGFYLCALKPGLAAVSSYNEQFFGPGTRLTVL.

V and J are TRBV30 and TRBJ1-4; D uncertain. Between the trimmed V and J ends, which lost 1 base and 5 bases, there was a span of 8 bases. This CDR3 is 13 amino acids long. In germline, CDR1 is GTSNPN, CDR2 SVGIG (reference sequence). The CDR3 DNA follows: TGTGCCTGGAGTGGACTGTTAAATGAAAAACTGTTTTTT. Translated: CAWSGLLNEKLFF.

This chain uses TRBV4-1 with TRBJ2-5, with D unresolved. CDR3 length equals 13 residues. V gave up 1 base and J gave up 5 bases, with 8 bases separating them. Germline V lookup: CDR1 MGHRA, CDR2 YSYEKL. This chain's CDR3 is CASSQAPVETQYF. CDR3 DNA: TGCGCCAGCAGCCAAGCCCCCGTGGAGACCCAGTACTTC.

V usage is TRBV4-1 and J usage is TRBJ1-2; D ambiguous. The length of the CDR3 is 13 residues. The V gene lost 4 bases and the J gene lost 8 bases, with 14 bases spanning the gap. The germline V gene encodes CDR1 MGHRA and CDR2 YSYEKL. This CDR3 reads CASSLWGTGGYTF. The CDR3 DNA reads TGCGCCAGCAGCCTTTGGGGTACGGGGGGCTACACCTTC.

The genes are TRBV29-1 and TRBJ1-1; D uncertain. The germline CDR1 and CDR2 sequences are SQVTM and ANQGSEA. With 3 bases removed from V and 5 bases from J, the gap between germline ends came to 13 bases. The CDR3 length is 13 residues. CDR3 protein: CSVDSGVGTEAFF. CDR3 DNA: TGCAGCGTTGATTCGGGAGTGGGGACTGAAGCTTTCTTT.

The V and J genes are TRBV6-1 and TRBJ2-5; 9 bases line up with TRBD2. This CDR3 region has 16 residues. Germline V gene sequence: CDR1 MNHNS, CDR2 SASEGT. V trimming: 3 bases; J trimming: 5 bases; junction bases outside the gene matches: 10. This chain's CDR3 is CASSELASGVRETQYF. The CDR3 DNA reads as TGTGCCAGCAGTGAGCTTGCTAGCGGGGTTCGTGAGACCCAGTACTTC.

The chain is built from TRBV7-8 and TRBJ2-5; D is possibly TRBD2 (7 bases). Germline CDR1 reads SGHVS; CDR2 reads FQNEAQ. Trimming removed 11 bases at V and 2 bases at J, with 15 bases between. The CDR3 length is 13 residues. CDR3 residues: CAGGGSWQETQYF. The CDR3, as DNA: TGTGCCGGGGGGGGCAGTTGGCAAGAGACCCAGTACTTC.